What follows are 16 T cell receptor beta chains derived from one specimen sequenced in a study of blood T cell repertoires in COVID-19. Profiled with immunoSEQ multiplex PCR; TCRdb holds only in-frame clones, not every one. The sample shows more than 200,000 clones, about 88% of them seen only once. Material: peripheral blood. These TCRs come from a man younger than 45 with active or convalescent COVID-19.

The chain recombines TRBV7-9 with TRBJ1-4; D perhaps matches TRBD1 (5 bases). In germline, CDR1 is SEHNR, CDR2 FQNEAQ (reference sequence). The CDR3 consists of 13 residues. Trimming cost V 7 bases and J 3 bases, with 9 bases left between them. CDR3 DNA sequence: TGTGCCAGCACTCGGGGGGCTAATGAAAAACTGTTTTTT. Translated, it gives CASTRGANEKLFF.

The CDR3 here is CASSRGSLTDTQYF. The CDR3 DNA reads TGTGCCAGCTCACGCGGTTCCCTCACAGATACGCAGTATTTT. The J gene is TRBJ2-3, the V gene TRBV18; D gene unclear. The germline V gene encodes CDR1 KGHSH and CDR2 LQKENI. V was cut by 4 bases and J by 2 bases, with 10 bases left in between. This CDR3 region has 14 residues.

The J gene is TRBJ1-1, the V gene TRBV7-9; TRBD1 might be the D (6 bases). Trimming removed 6 bases from V and 2 bases from J, with 13 bases in between. CDR1 and CDR2 (germline): SEHNR, FQNEAQ (reference sequence). The CDR3 contains 14 residues. The CDR3 region has the DNA TGTGCCAGCAGTACGAAACAGGGTAACACTGAAGCTTTCTTT. This codes for CASSTKQGNTEAFF.

The genes are TRBV27 and TRBJ2-7, with unresolved D. V shed 5 bases and J shed 1 base, with 3 bases lying between them. Germline V gene sequence: CDR1 MNHEY, CDR2 SMNVEV (reference sequence). The CDR3 extends over 11 amino acids. CDR3 sequence reads: CASSHSYEQYF. Here the CDR3 DNA reads TGTGCCAGCAGTCATTCCTACGAGCAGTACTTC.

V gene TRBV29-1 combines with J gene TRBJ1-5; D gene unclear. CDR1 is SQVTM and CDR2 is ANQGSEA in the germline V gene. Trimming shortened V by 4 bases and J by 2 bases, and 15 bases separated the two germline ends. There are 15 residues in the CDR3. CDR3 sequence: CSVVGSGKGNQPQHF. In DNA, the CDR3 is TGCAGCGTTGTTGGGTCGGGGAAAGGCAATCAGCCCCAGCATTTT.

V usage is TRBV6-2 or TRBV6-3 and J usage is TRBJ1-5; perhaps TRBD1 as D (6 bases). The V and J ends lost 5 bases and 0 bases respectively, with 14 bases between them. Germline assignment: CDR1 MNHEY and CDR2 SVGEGT. The CDR3 sequence is 16 residues long. CDR3 coding DNA: TGTGCCAGCAGTGGACAGCAGGGATTTAGCAATCAGCCCCAGCATTTT. Amino acids: CASSGQQGFSNQPQHF.

This sequence joins TRBV19 and TRBJ2-3, with D possibly TRBD1 on 5 matching bases. Deletions cut 5 bases from V and 2 bases from J, with 11 bases between. The CDR3 contains 14 residues. Germline assignment: CDR1 LNHDA and CDR2 SQIVND (reference sequence). The CDR3 here is CASSETVDTDTQYF. In nucleotides, the CDR3 is TGTGCCAGTAGTGAGACAGTGGACACAGATACGCAGTATTTT.

This chain links TRBV2 with TRBJ2-7; 8 bases align to TRBD1. The V gene end was trimmed by 10 bases and the J gene end by 4 bases; junction bases not matched to a gene: 12. The length of the CDR3 is 14 residues. CDR1 is SNHLY, CDR2 FYNNEI, per germline. The CDR3 protein is CATQQRQGRYEQYF. The CDR3 region has the DNA TGTGCCACCCAACAAAGACAGGGGAGGTACGAGCAGTACTTC.

The chain links TRBV7-6 to TRBJ2-5, with D tentatively TRBD2 (6 bases). Germline V gene sequence: CDR1 SGHVS, CDR2 FNYEAQ. V was clipped by 2 bases and J by 5 bases, with 24 bases between them. This CDR3 is 18 amino acids long. The CDR3 bases are TGTGCCAGCAGCTTAAATCTCCGGGAGCAAATAAAGGGGGAGACCCAGTACTTC. This gives the protein CASSLNLREQIKGETQYF.

This clone occurred once. The rearrangement uses TRBV29-1 and TRBJ2-7; maybe TRBD1 (6 bases). Trimming shortened V by 2 bases and J by 1 base, and 12 bases separated the two germline ends. The germline CDR1 and CDR2 sequences are SQVTM and ANQGSEA. The CDR3 has 14 amino acids. CDR3 nucleotide sequence: TGCAGCGTTGAAATTGGACAGTCGTCCTACGAGCAGTACTTC. Protein product: CSVEIGQSSYEQYF.

This rearrangement joins TRBV18 to TRBJ1-1, with TRBD1 matching over 7 bases. With V trimmed by 5 bases and J by 1 base, 7 bases remained unmatched. This CDR3 spans 15 amino acids. Germline V gene lookup returns CDR1 KGHSH and CDR2 LQKENI. The DNA of the CDR3 is TGTGCCAGCTCAGGGGAAGGGGGCTCGAACACTGAAGCTTTCTTT. As protein: CASSGEGGSNTEAFF. The whole variable domain, remainder taken from reference TRBV18 and TRBJ1-1, is NAGVMQNPRHLVRRRGQEARLRCSPMKGHSHVYWYRQLPEEGLKFMVYLQKENIIDESGMPKERFSAEFPKEGPSILRIQQVVRGDSAAYFCASSGEGGSNTEAFFGQGTRLTVV.

V and J are TRBV4-1 and TRBJ1-2; no firm D call. In germline, CDR1 is MGHRA, CDR2 YSYEKL. The CDR3 loop spans 14 amino acids. V gave up 1 base and J gave up 7 bases, with 13 bases separating them. CDR3 in amino acids: CASSQGGSAAGYTF. CDR3 DNA: TGCGCCAGCAGCCAAGGAGGCTCAGCCGCTGGCTACACCTTC.

This clone was recorded once. The V gene is TRBV5-4, the J gene TRBJ2-3; tentatively, D is TRBD2 (5 bases). The CDR3 spans 13 residues. Germline CDR1 reads SGHNT; CDR2 reads YYREEE (reference sequence). The V end lost 4 bases, the J end lost 2 bases, and 8 bases lay between the germline ends. CDR3 sequence (DNA): TGTGCCAGCAGCGGGAGCCTCACAGATACGCAGTATTTT. Residues: CASSGSLTDTQYF.

This chain connects TRBV5-6 to TRBJ1-3; D ambiguous. Germline V gene sequence: CDR1 SGHDT, CDR2 YYEEEE. This CDR3 has 15 amino acids. V lost 4 bases to trimming and J lost 0 bases, with 11 bases between them. DNA of the CDR3: TGTGCCAGCAGCCTAGGACTGGCCTCTGGAAACACCATATATTTT. Its protein is CASSLGLASGNTIYF. Full variable domain (remainder filled in from reference TRBV5-6 and TRBJ1-3): DAGVTQSPTHLIKTRGQQVTLRCSPKSGHDTVSWYQQALGQGPQFIFQYYEEEERQRGNFPDRFSGHQFPNYSSELNVNALLLGDSALYLCASSLGLASGNTIYFGEGSWLTVV.

V gene TRBV11-3 combines with J gene TRBJ2-7, with a weak D call TRBD1 (5 bases). CDR3 length: 13 amino acids. CDR1 is SGHNT and CDR2 is YENEEA in the germline V gene. V was shortened by 5 bases and J by 7 bases, with 15 bases between the two germline ends. The CDR3 loop reads CASSLPGSEEQYF. The CDR3 region has the DNA TGTGCCAGCAGCCTCCCAGGGTCAGAAGAGCAGTACTTC.

The CDR3, as DNA: TGCAGCGCCCTACACCGGGACAGGGTAAACTATGGCTACACCTTC. Encoded protein: CSALHRDRVNYGYTF. This sequence joins TRBV29-1 and TRBJ1-2, with 9 bases lining up with TRBD1. J lost 2 bases, V lost 7 bases, and 11 bases had no gene match. Germline loops: CDR1 SQVTM, CDR2 ANQGSEA. The CDR3 consists of 15 residues. The entire variable domain, with the rest obtained from reference TRBV29-1 and TRBJ1-2, is as follows: SAVISQKPSRDICQRGTSLTIQCQVDSQVTMMFWYRQQPGQSLTLIATANQGSEATYESGFVIDKFPISRPNLTFSTLTVSNMSPEDSSIYLCSALHRDRVNYGYTFGSGTRLTVV.